Below are 14 T cell receptor beta chains sequenced from a single sample in a study of technical replicates of blood from a handful of donors. Some clones are missing from TCRdb's copy, which holds only in-frame ones; the method was immunoSEQ multiplex PCR. The data contain tens of thousands of clones, roughly 86% of them singletons. Source material: PBMCs. Receptors were obtained from a human donor in good health. Some clones in this sample may be carry-over from other donors' samples.

J is TRBJ2-7 and V is TRBV7-3, with D possibly TRBD2 on 5 matching bases. Germline CDR1 and CDR2: SGHTA and FQGTGA. This CDR3 has 13 amino acids. The V gene lost 5 bases and the J gene lost 4 bases, with 12 bases spanning the gap. The CDR3 is CASSTSSGYEQYF. For the CDR3, the DNA is TGTGCCAGCAGCACATCGTCGGGATACGAGCAGTACTTC.

This clone appeared a single time. The chain carries TRBV5-3 and TRBJ1-2, with a tentative D call TRBD1 (6 bases). TRBV5-3 is identified as an open reading frame with a role that is uncertain. This CDR3 region has 14 residues. V shed 3 bases and J shed 2 bases, with 11 bases lying between them. The CDR3 loop reads CARSYRTENYGYTF. The CDR3 DNA reads TGTGCCAGAAGCTACCGGACAGAAAACTATGGCTACACCTTC.

V gene TRBV7-3 combines with J gene TRBJ1-2; the D is unclear. Germline V gene lookup returns CDR1 SGHTA and CDR2 FQGTGA. This CDR3 is 13 amino acids long. Trimming took 5 bases from V and 7 from J, leaving 14 bases between them. CDR3 nucleotides: TGTGCCAGCAGCCCGGGGAGCAGGCTTGGCTACACCTTC. It codes for CASSPGSRLGYTF.

Concerning this clone: The junction does not match germline at one end; this may be a read error. This specimen includes other DNA sequences encoding the same CDR3. The chain is built from TRBV5-6 and TRBJ2-7; D is possibly TRBD1 (7 bases). Germline CDR1 reads SGHDT; CDR2 reads YYEEEE. The CDR3 loop spans 14 amino acids. The CDR3 nucleotides read TGTGCCAGCAGCTTGGTAGGGGGCTATCGGGAGCAGTATTTC. Protein product: CASSLVGGYREQYF.

This chain connects TRBV18 to TRBJ2-7; perhaps TRBD1 as D (5 bases). The V gene's germline CDR1 is KGHSH and CDR2 LQKENI. The V gene lost 2 bases and the J gene lost 9 bases, with 20 bases spanning the gap. The CDR3 runs 15 residues. The DNA of the CDR3 is TGTGCCAGCTCACCAAGTGGGTTAGGGGATATGAGGCAGTACTTC. This translates into CASSPSGLGDMRQYF. Variable domain in full (rest from reference TRBV18 and TRBJ2-7): NAGVMQNPRHLVRRRGQEARLRCSPMKGHSHVYWYRQLPEEGLKFMVYLQKENIIDESGMPKERFSAEFPKEGPSILRIQQVVRGDSAAYFCASSPSGLGDMRQYFGPGTRLTVT.

This clone was detected once. The genes are TRBV5-4 and TRBJ2-3; 7 nucleotides align to TRBD1. The CDR3 length is 14 residues. J gave up 2 bases and V 1 base, and 1 base lay outside the gene matches. Per the germline V gene, CDR1 is SGHNT and CDR2 is YYREEE (reference sequence). The CDR3 loop is CASSLRGPTDTQYF. CDR3 in DNA: TGTGCCAGCAGCTTGAGGGGGCCCACAGATACGCAGTATTTT. Variable domain in full (rest from reference TRBV5-4 and TRBJ2-3): ETGVTQSPTHLIKTRGQQVTLRCSSQSGHNTVSWYQQALGQGPQFIFQYYREEENGRGNFPPRFSGLQFPNYSSELNVNALELDDSALYLCASSLRGPTDTQYFGPGTRLTVL.

This sequence joins TRBV4-2 and TRBJ2-1; D remains unclear. V lost 3 bases and J 0 bases, leaving 6 bases between the germline ends. Germline V gene data show CDR1 as LGHNA and CDR2 as YNFKEQ. CDR3 size: 14 residues. This CDR3 is CASSQPGSYNEQFF. The CDR3 DNA reads TGTGCCAGCAGCCAGCCCGGCTCCTACAATGAGCAGTTCTTC.

The rearrangement links TRBV9 to TRBJ2-3, with 9 bases that match TRBD2. With V trimmed by 0 bases and J by 6 bases, 8 bases remained unmatched. The CDR3 sequence is 16 residues long. Germline CDR1 SGDLS, CDR2 YYNGEE. Here the CDR3 reads CASSVASGGPWDTQYF. CDR3 DNA: TGTGCCAGCAGCGTAGCCAGCGGGGGGCCCTGGGATACGCAGTATTTT.

The V and J genes are TRBV4-3 and TRBJ1-1; D is uncertain. Germline V gene lookup returns CDR1 LGHNA and CDR2 YSLEER. There are 15 residues in the CDR3. V lost 0 bases, J lost 5 bases, and 13 bases lay in between. CDR3 bases: TGCGCCAGCAGCCAAGATAGGCAATCAGGTACTGAAGCTTTCTTT. Translating it yields CASSQDRQSGTEAFF.

The J gene is TRBJ2-5, the V gene TRBV13; TRBD2 matches 8 bases. Looked up from germline, CDR1 is PRHDT and CDR2 is FYEKMQ (reference sequence). The CDR3 covers 14 residues. V lost 1 base and J lost 5; bases outside the gene matches: 3. CDR3 bases: TGTGCCAGCAGCTTAGAGGGGACTAGTGAGACCCAGTACTTC. It codes for CASSLEGTSETQYF.

The chain uses TRBV7-2 and TRBJ1-2; 7 bases map to TRBD1. CDR3 size: 13 residues. CDR1 and CDR2 (germline): SGHTA, FQGNSA. V was clipped by 2 bases and J by 3 bases; unmatched bases: 0. The CDR3 nucleotides are TGTGCCAGCAGCTTAACAGGGGACTATGGCTACACCTTC. Translation: CASSLTGDYGYTF. The variable domain in full, with the rest retrieved from reference TRBV7-2 and TRBJ1-2, is GAGVSQSPSNKVTEKGKDVELRCDPISGHTALYWYRQSLGQGLEFLIYFQGNSAPDKSGLPSDRFSAERTGGSVSTLTIQRTQQEDSAVYLCASSLTGDYGYTFGSGTRLTVV.

The V gene is TRBV11-2, the J gene TRBJ2-1, with 9 bases matching TRBD1. The CDR3 contains 15 residues. Germline-derived CDR1 and CDR2 are SGHAT and FQNNGV. Germline trimming cut 6 bases from V and 7 bases from J; bases unmatched to any gene: 10. For the CDR3, the DNA is TGTGCCAGCAGAGCCCTGACAGGGGGGATGAATGAGCAGTTCTTC. It translates to CASRALTGGMNEQFF.

This rearrangement joins TRBV25-1 to TRBJ2-1, with 9 bases fitting TRBD2. The V gene end was trimmed by 10 bases and the J gene end by 0 bases; junction bases not matched to a gene: 7. This CDR3 comprises 15 residues. The V gene's germline CDR1 is MGHDK and CDR2 SYGVNS. CDR3: CATTSGSSSYNEQFF. The CDR3 DNA is TGTGCCACCACTAGCGGGTCGAGCTCCTACAATGAGCAGTTCTTC.

CDR3 DNA sequence: TGTGCCAGCAGCTATGACATGACCTATGGCTACACCTTC. This gives the protein CASSYDMTYGYTF. This chain uses TRBV6-5 with TRBJ1-2; D is unclear. Per the germline V gene, CDR1 is MNHEY and CDR2 is SVGAGI. V was cut by 6 bases and J by 4 bases, with 12 bases left in between. This CDR3 region has 13 residues.